Presented here are 27 T cell receptor beta chains from one specimen sequenced in a study of T cells expressing NK-cell markers (dated by TCRdb to the early 2020s). Receptors were amplified or captured by 5' RACE. The run used an Illumina HiSeq 2000. Reprocessed by TCRdb, the reads give a single entry per CDR3 protein sequence, without DNA. The table for this sample records about half a million distinct CDR3 sequences. Of the sample, almost 1.5% is held by the ten largest clones. Sequencing was carried out using blood T cells: a sorted CD56 or NKG2C T cell subset, CD4+ or CD8+ T cells, or bulk PBMC T cells (not recorded which). These receptors all stem from a woman in her fifties or sixties in good health. Donor details come from another sample of the same person, matched by shared clones.

V and J are TRBV29-1 and TRBJ1-2; TCRdb's D gene call, TRBD1, goes unchecked for lack of DNA. The CDR3 extends over 13 amino acids. The germline gives CDR1 SQVTM, CDR2 ANQGSEA. The CDR3 spells CSVEGSGNYGYTF.

The V and J genes are TRBV6-5 and TRBJ2-1; absent DNA, TCRdb's TRBD2 call cannot be checked. The V gene's germline CDR1 is MNHEY and CDR2 SVGAGI. The CDR3 totals 16 residues. The CDR3 loop reads CASSSPLGGRSSEQFF.

This rearrangement joins TRBV6-1 to TRBJ1-4; without DNA, the TCRdb call of TRBD1 cannot be checked. The CDR3 extends over 15 amino acids. Looked up from germline, CDR1 is MNHNS and CDR2 is SASEGT. The CDR3 protein is CASSGRTGPREKLFF.

The gene calls are TRBV12-3 or TRBV12-4 and TRBJ1-5; the D call from TCRdb, TRBD1, cannot be confirmed without DNA. The CDR3 consists of 14 residues. The CDR3 protein is CASTGSYSNQPQHF.

This chain joins TRBV19 and TRBJ2-1; the D call from TCRdb, TRBD2, cannot be confirmed without DNA. Germline V gives CDR1 LNHDA, CDR2 SQIVND (reference sequence). The CDR3 is 13 amino acids. The CDR3 loop reads CASSGNGNNEQFF.

The chain couples TRBV29-1 to TRBJ2-3; TCRdb's D call of TRBD1 is untestable without DNA. Germline V gives CDR1 SQVTM, CDR2 ANQGSEA. The CDR3 totals 14 residues. CDR3 sequence: CSVFPGVSSDTQYF.

This chain uses TRBV7-9 with TRBJ2-2; TCRdb proposes TRBD1, but this gene call is untestable without DNA. The CDR3 loop spans 14 amino acids. Germline V gene sequence: CDR1 SEHNR, CDR2 FQNEAQ (reference sequence). This chain's CDR3 is CAGARTDSFVELFF.

The gene calls are TRBV7-2 and TRBJ2-1; the D call from TCRdb, TRBD2, cannot be confirmed without DNA. This CDR3 comprises 14 residues. CDR1 is SGHTA, CDR2 FQGNSA, per germline. CDR3 protein: CASIQPGLPTAPFF.

V gene TRBV12-3 or TRBV12-4 combines with J gene TRBJ1-1. The CDR3 contains 14 residues. The CDR3 region is CASSFAGENTEAFF.

The chain links TRBV7-9 to TRBJ1-1. Per germline, CDR1 SEHNR and CDR2 FQNEAQ (reference sequence). The length of the CDR3 is 13 residues. The CDR3 sequence is CASSLVAETEAFF.

The chain has TRBV20-1 and TRBJ1-2; there is no DNA to check the TCRdb D call of TRBD1. Per germline, CDR1 DFQATT and CDR2 SNEGSKA (reference sequence). The length of the CDR3 is 14 residues. CDR3 loop: CSATLDRGVYGYTF.

The rearrangement links TRBV20-1 to TRBJ2-1. The CDR3 runs 13 residues. Germline CDR1 is DFQATT and CDR2 is SNEGSKA (reference sequence). The CDR3 region is CSARQDAYNEQFF.

V gene TRBV3-1 combines with J gene TRBJ1-1; the D call of TRBD1 rests on TCRdb alone, since no DNA is present to check it. CDR3 length: 14 amino acids. Germline V gives CDR1 LGHDT, CDR2 YNNKEL (reference sequence). CDR3 protein: CASSQVRGTGEAFF.

CDR3 protein: CASNRGGGQETQYF. The V call is TRBV9, the J call TRBJ2-5; TCRdb's D gene call, TRBD1, goes unchecked for lack of DNA. Germline CDR1 SGDLS, CDR2 YYNGEE. There are 14 residues in the CDR3.

This chain joins TRBV27 and TRBJ2-1; TCRdb selects TRBD2, and the lack of DNA leaves this call unchecked. CDR3 length equals 16 residues. The germline V gene has CDR1 MNHEY and CDR2 SMNVEV (reference sequence). CDR3 region: CASSLWTGKADNEQFF.

The chain joins TRBV3-1 to TRBJ2-3; the D call of TRBD2 rests on TCRdb alone, since no DNA is present to check it. The CDR3 runs to 14 residues. Germline V gene sequence: CDR1 LGHDT, CDR2 YNNKEL (reference sequence). The CDR3 sequence: CASGRGRATDTQYF.

The chain has TRBV29-1 and TRBJ2-5; TCRdb calls TRBD1, which cannot be checked without DNA. The CDR3 is 17 residues long. Germline assignment: CDR1 SQVTM and CDR2 ANQGSEA. The CDR3 loop is CSVGWLKTGGGKETQYF.

This sequence joins TRBV2 and TRBJ2-1. This CDR3 contains 13 residues. Germline V lookup: CDR1 SNHLY, CDR2 FYNNEI. CDR3 sequence reads: CASREPGNNEQFF.

This sequence joins TRBV24-1 and TRBJ2-1; the D gene TCRdb calls, TRBD1, cannot be checked with no DNA. The germline V gene encodes CDR1 KGHDR and CDR2 SFDVKD. This CDR3 has 17 amino acids. CDR3 region: CATSDRWDRSHYNEQFF.

This chain connects TRBV20-1 to TRBJ2-3; lacking DNA, the TRBD1 call made by TCRdb goes unchecked. CDR1 and CDR2 (germline): DFQATT, SNEGSKA (reference sequence). The length of the CDR3 is 15 residues. The CDR3 loop is CSASTGHTSTDTQYF.

CDR3 loop: CASTSRLGGRETQYF. The J gene is TRBJ2-5, the V gene TRBV6-2 or TRBV6-3; TCRdb names TRBD1, which stays unverified in the absence of DNA. This CDR3 has 15 amino acids. Per the germline V gene, CDR1 is MNHEY and CDR2 is SVGEGT.

The chain carries TRBV30 and TRBJ1-1. CDR3 size: 14 residues. Germline V lookup: CDR1 GTSNPN, CDR2 SVGIG (reference sequence). The CDR3 loop is CAWSVQGSRTEAFF.

The CDR3 reads CAWTREGPGEQFF. The V and J genes are TRBV30 and TRBJ2-1; without DNA, the TCRdb call of TRBD2 cannot be checked. The CDR3 runs 13 residues. In germline, CDR1 is GTSNPN, CDR2 SVGIG (reference sequence). Full variable domain (remainder filled in from reference TRBV30 and TRBJ2-1): SQTIHQWPATLVQPVGSPLSLECTVEGTSNPNLYWYRQAAGRGLQLLFYSVGIGQISSEVPQNLSASRPQDRQFILSSKKLLLSDSGFYLCAWTREGPGEQFFGPGTRLTVL.

The chain is built from TRBV24-1 and TRBJ2-7; TCRdb reports TRBD1, a call that lacks DNA to check it against. Per the germline V gene, CDR1 is KGHDR and CDR2 is SFDVKD. This CDR3 contains 13 residues. The CDR3 here is CATSGQGSYEQYF.

CDR3 region: CAWTSSWTQYF. The rearrangement links TRBV30 to TRBJ2-5; the TCRdb call, TRBD2, lacks DNA for checking. This CDR3 has 11 residues. Per the germline V gene, CDR1 is GTSNPN and CDR2 is SVGIG (reference sequence).

The V call is TRBV18, the J call TRBJ2-3. In germline, CDR1 is KGHSH, CDR2 LQKENI. The CDR3 is 14 amino acids. CDR3 in amino acids: CASSPPGISDTQYF.

The V call is TRBV25-1, the J call TRBJ2-1; TCRdb picks TRBD2, but there is no DNA to check that call. The V gene's germline CDR1 is MGHDK and CDR2 SYGVNS. The CDR3 is made up of 13 amino acids. The CDR3 protein is CASSGASGGEQFF.